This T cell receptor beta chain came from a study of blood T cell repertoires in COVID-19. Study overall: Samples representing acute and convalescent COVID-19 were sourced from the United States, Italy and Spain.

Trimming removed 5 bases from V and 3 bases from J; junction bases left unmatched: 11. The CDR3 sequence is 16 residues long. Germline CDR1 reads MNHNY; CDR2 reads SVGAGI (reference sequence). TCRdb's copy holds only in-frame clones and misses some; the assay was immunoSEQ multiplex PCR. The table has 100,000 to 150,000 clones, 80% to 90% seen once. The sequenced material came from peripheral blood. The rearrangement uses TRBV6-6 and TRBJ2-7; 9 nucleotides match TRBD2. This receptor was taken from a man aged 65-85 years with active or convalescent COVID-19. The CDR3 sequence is CASSRHGSGSFYEQYF. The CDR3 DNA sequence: TGTGCCAGCAGTCGACATGGTAGCGGGAGCTTCTACGAGCAGTACTTC.